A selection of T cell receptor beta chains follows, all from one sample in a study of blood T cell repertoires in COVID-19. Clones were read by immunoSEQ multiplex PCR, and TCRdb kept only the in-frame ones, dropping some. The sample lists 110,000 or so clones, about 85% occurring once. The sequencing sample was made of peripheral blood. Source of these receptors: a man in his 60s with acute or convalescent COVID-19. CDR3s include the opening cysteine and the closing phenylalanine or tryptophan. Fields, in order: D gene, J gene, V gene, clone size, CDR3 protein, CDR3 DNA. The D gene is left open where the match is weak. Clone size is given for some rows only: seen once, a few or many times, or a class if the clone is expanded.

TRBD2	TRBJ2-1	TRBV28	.	CASSYQGGRSGEQFF	TGTGCCAGCAGTTACCAGGGCGGGAGAAGTGGTGAGCAGTTCTTC
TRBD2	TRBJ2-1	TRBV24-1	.	CATSDLGLAGGLRDEQFF	TGTGCCACCAGTGATTTGGGGCTAGCGGGAGGTTTGAGGGATGAGCAGTTCTTC
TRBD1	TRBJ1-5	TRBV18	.	CASSPDRDGQPQHF	TGTGCCAGCTCACCGGACAGGGATGGGCAGCCCCAGCATTTT
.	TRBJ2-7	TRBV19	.	CASRLETGSYEQYF	TGTGCCAGTAGGTTGGAGACAGGATCTTACGAGCAGTACTTC
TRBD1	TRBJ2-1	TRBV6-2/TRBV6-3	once	CASSWDSLNEQFF	TGTGCCAGCAGTTGGGACAGCCTCAATGAGCAGTTCTTC
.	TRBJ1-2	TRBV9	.	CASSVGQSNGYTF	TGTGCCAGCAGCGTAGGACAGTCGAATGGCTACACCTTC
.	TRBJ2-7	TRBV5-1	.	CASSLGTVSYEQYF	TGCGCCAGCAGCTTGGGGACAGTCTCCTACGAGCAGTACTTC
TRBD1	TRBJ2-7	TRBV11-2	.	CASTFLTGRYEQYF	TGTGCCAGCACCTTTTTGACAGGGCGTTACGAGCAGTACTTC
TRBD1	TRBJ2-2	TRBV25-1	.	CASREDRGYTGELFF	TGTGCCAGCAGGGAAGACAGGGGGTACACCGGGGAGCTGTTTTTT
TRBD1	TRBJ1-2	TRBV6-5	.	CASTGTGANYGYTF	TGTGCCAGCACCGGGACAGGGGCTAACTATGGCTACACCTTC
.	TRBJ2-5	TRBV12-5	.	CASGHDSSAQYF	TGTGCTAGTGGTCATGACTCGTCGGCCCAGTACTTC
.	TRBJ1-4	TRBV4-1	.	CASSQDAGKKLFF	TGCGCCAGCAGCCAAGATGCAGGGAAGAAACTGTTTTTT
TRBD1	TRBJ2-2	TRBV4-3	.	CASKRDRVANTGELFF	TGCGCCAGCAAGCGGGACAGGGTCGCGAACACCGGGGAGCTGTTTTTT
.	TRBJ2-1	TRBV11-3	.	CASSLRAGTYNEQFF	TGTGCCAGCAGCTTACGAGCAGGGACCTACAATGAGCAGTTCTTC
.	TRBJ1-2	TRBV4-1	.	CASSQDRPGNYGYTF	TGCGCCAGCAGCCAAGATCGGCCAGGGAACTATGGCTACACCTTC
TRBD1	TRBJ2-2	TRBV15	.	CATSDTTGKNTGELFF	TGTGCCACCTCCGACACGACAGGGAAGAACACCGGGGAGCTGTTTTTT
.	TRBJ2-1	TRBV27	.	CASSLTGDGVEQFF	TGTGCCAGCAGTTTAACGGGAGATGGGGTTGAGCAGTTCTTC
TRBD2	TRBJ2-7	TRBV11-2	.	CASSLRGSFYEQYF	TGTGCCAGCAGCCTTCGCGGGAGCTTCTACGAGCAGTACTTC
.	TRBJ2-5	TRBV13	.	CASSLYFQETQYF	TGTGCCAGCAGCTTATACTTCCAAGAGACCCAGTACTTC
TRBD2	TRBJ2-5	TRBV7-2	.	CASSLGTSRVTQYF	TGTGCCAGCAGCTTGGGGACTAGTAGGGTGACCCAGTACTTC
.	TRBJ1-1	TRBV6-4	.	CASSPQGFDTEAFF	TGTGCCAGCAGTCCGCAGGGATTCGACACTGAAGCTTTCTTT
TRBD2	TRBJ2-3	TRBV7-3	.	CASSLMGGSGADTQYF	TGTGCCAGCAGCTTAATGGGAGGGAGCGGAGCAGATACGCAGTATTTT
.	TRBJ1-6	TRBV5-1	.	CASSLTVTSPLHF	TGCGCCAGCAGCTTAACAGTTACTTCACCCCTCCACTTT
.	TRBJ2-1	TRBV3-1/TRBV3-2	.	CASSQEVISGNEQFF	TGTGCCAGCAGCCAAGAGGTAATATCCGGCAATGAGCAGTTCTTC
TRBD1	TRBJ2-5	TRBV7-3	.	CASSLSGQGAWETQYF	TGTGCCAGCAGCTTATCGGGACAGGGGGCATGGGAGACCCAGTACTTC
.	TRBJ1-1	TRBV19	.	CASKTGNTEAFF	TGTGCCAGTAAGACAGGGAACACTGAAGCTTTCTTT
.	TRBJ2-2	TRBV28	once	CASRSPSGTGELFF	TGTGCCAGCAGGTCGCCCTCGGGCACCGGGGAGCTGTTTTTT
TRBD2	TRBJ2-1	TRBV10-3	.	CATSGRVSSYNEQFF	TGTGCCACTAGCGGGAGGGTTAGCTCCTACAATGAGCAGTTCTTC
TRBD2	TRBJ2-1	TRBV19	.	CASSHGSGTSAFNEQFF	TGTGCCAGTAGCCATGGATCCGGGACTAGCGCATTTAATGAGCAGTTCTTC